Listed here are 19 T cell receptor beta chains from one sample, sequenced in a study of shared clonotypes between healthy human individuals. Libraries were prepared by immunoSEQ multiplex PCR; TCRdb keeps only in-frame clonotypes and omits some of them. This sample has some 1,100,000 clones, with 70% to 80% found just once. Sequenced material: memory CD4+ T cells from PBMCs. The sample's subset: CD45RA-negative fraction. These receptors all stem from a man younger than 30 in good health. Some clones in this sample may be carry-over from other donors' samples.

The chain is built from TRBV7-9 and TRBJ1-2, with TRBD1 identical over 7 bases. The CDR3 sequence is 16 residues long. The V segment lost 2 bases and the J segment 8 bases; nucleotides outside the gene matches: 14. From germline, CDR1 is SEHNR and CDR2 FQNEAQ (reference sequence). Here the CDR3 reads CASSLWARQGGSGYTF. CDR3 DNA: TGTGCCAGCAGCTTATGGGCCCGACAGGGCGGTTCGGGCTACACCTTC.

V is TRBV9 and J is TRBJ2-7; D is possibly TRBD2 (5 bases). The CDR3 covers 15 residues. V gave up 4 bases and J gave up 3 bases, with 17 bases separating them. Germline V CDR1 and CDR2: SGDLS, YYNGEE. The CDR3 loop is CASSPAAGFYYEQYF. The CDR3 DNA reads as TGTGCCAGCAGCCCCGCGGCGGGCTTCTACTACGAGCAGTACTTC.

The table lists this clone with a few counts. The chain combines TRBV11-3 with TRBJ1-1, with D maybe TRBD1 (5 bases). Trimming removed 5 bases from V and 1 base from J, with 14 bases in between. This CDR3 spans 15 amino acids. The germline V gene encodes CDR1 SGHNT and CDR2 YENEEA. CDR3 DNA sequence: TGTGCCAGCAGCCCTCGGGGCGGAGCGAACACTGAAGCTTTCTTT. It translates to CASSPRGGANTEAFF.

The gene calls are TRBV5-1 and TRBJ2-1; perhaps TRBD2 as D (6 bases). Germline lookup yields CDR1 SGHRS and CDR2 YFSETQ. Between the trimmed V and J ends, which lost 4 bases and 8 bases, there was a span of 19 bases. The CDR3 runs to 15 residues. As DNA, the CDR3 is TGCGCCAGCAGCCTCGGGGCTCGGGGAGGCGATGAGCAGTTCTTC. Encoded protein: CASSLGARGGDEQFF.

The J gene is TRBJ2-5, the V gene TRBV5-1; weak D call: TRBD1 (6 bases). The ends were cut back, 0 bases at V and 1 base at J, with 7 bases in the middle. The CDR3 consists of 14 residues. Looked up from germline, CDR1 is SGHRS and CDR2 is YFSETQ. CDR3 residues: CASSLVGGQETQYF. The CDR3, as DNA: TGCGCCAGCAGCTTGGTAGGGGGCCAAGAGACCCAGTACTTC.

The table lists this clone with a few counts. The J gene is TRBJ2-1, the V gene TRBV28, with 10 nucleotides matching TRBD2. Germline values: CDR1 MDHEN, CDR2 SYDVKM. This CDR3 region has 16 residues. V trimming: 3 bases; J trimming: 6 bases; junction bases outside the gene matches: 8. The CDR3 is CASSLGSGRAFNEQFF. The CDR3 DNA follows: TGTGCCAGCAGTTTGGGGAGCGGGAGGGCTTTCAATGAGCAGTTCTTC.

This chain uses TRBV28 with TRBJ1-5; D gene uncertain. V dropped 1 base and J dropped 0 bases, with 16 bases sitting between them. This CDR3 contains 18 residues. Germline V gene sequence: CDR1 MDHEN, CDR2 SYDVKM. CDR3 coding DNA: TGTGCCAGCAGTTTATTAACCTTCCGGGGTTATAGCAATCAGCCCCAGCATTTT. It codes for CASSLLTFRGYSNQPQHF.

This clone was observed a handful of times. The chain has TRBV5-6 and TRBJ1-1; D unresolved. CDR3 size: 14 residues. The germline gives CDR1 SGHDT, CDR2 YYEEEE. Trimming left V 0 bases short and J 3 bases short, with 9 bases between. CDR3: CASSLGQLYTEAFF. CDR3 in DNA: TGTGCCAGCAGCTTGGGGCAGCTTTACACTGAAGCTTTCTTT.

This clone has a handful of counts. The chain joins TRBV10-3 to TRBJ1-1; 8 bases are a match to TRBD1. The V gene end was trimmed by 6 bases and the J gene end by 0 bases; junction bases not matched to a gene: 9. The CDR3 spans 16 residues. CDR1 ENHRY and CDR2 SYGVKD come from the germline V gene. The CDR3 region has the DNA TGTGCCATCAGGAGCCAGGGGGCGAGTGTGAACACTGAAGCTTTCTTT. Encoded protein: CAIRSQGASVNTEAFF.

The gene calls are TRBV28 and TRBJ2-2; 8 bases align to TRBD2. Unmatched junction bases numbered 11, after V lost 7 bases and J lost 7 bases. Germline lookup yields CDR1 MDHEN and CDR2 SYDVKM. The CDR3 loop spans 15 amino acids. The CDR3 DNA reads TGTGCCAGCACCCCGGGGGGGAGCAAGGGCGGGGAGCTGTTTTTT. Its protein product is CASTPGGSKGGELFF.

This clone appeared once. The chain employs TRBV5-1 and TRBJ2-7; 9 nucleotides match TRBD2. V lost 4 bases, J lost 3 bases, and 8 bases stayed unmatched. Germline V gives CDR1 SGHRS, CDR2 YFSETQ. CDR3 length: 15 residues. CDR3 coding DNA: TGCGCCAGCAGCACGGGACTAGCCTCAAACTACGAGCAGTACTTC. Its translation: CASSTGLASNYEQYF. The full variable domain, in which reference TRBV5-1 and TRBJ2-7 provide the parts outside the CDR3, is KAGVTQTPRYLIKTRGQQVTLSCSPISGHRSVSWYQQTPGQGLQFLFEYFSETQRNKGNFPGRFSGRQFSNSRSEMNVSTLELGDSALYLCASSTGLASNYEQYFGPGTRLTVT.

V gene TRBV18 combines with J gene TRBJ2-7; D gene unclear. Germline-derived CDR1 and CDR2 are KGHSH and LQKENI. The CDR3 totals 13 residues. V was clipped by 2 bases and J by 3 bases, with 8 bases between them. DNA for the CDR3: TGTGCCAGCTCACCAGGCCCGTACTACGAGCAGTACTTC. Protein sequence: CASSPGPYYEQYF. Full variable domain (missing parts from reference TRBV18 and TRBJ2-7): NAGVMQNPRHLVRRRGQEARLRCSPMKGHSHVYWYRQLPEEGLKFMVYLQKENIIDESGMPKERFSAEFPKEGPSILRIQQVVRGDSAAYFCASSPGPYYEQYFGPGTRLTVT.

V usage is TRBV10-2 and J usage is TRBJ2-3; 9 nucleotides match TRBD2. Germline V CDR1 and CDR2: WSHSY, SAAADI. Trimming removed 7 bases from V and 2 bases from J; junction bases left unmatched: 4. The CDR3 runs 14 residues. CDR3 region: CASNLAGSTDTQYF. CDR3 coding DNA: TGCGCCAGCAATCTAGCGGGGTCCACAGATACGCAGTATTTT.

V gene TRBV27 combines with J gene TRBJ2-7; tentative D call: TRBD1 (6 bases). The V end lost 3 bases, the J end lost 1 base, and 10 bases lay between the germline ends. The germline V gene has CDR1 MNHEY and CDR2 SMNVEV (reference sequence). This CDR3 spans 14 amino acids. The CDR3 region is CASSFQGPSYEQYF. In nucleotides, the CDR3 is TGTGCCAGCAGTTTCCAGGGGCCTTCCTACGAGCAGTACTTC.

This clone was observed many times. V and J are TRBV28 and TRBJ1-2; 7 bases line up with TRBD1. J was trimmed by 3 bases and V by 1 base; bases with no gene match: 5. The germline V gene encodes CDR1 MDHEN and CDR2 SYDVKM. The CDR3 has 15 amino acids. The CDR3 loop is CASSLFGTEYYGYTF. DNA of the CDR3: TGTGCCAGCAGTTTATTCGGGACAGAGTACTATGGCTACACCTTC.

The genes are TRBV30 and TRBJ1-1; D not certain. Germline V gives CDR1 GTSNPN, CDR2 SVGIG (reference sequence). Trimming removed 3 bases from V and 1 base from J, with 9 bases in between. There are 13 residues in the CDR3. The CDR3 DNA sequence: TGTGCCTGGAGCTTTCGGGAGAACACTGAAGCTTTCTTT. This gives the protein CAWSFRENTEAFF.

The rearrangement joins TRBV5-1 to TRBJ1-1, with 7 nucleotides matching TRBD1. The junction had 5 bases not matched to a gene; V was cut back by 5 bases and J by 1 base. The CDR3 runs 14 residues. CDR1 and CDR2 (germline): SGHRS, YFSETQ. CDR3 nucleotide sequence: TGCGCCAGCAGGCCGGGACAGCCGAACACTGAAGCTTTCTTT. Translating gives CASRPGQPNTEAFF.

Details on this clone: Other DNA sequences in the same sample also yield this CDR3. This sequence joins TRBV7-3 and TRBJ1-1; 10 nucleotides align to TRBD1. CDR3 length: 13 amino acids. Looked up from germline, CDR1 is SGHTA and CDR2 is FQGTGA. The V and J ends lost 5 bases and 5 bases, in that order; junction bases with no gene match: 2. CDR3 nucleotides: TGTGCCAGCAGCAGGGACAGGGGTACTGAAGCTTTCTTT. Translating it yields CASSRDRGTEAFF.

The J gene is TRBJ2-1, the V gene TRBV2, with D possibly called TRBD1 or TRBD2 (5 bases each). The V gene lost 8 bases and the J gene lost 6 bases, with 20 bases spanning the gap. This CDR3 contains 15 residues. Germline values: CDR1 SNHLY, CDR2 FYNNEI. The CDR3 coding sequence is TGTGCCAGCCTCAGCGGTGGGCCCACAGGCAATGAGCAGTTCTTC. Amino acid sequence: CASLSGGPTGNEQFF.